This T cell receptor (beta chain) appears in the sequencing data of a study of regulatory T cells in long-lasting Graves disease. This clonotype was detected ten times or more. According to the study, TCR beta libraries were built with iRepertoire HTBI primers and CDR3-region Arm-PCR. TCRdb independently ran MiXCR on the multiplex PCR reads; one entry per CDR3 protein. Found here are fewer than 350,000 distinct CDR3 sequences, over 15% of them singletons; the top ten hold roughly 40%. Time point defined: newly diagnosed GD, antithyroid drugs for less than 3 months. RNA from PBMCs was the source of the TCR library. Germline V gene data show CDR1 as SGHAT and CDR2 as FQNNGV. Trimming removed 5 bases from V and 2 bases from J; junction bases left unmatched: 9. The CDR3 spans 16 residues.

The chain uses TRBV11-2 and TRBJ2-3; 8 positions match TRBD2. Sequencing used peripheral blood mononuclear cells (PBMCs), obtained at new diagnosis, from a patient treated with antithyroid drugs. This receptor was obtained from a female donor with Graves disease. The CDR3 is CASSRRGGVDTDTQYF. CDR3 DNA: TGTGCCAGCAGCCGCCGGGGGGGGGTAGACACAGATACGCAGTATTTT. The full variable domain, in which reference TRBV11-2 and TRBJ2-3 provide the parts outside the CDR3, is EAGVAQSPRYKIIEKRQSVAFWCNPISGHATLYWYQQILGQGPKLLIQFQNNGVVDDSQLPKDRFSAERLKGVDSTLKIQPAKLEDSAVYLCASSRRGGVDTDTQYFGPGTRLTVL.